Listed below are T cell receptor beta chains from one sample, sequenced in a study of cytomegalovirus exposure and HLA in healthy donors. Profiled with immunoSEQ multiplex PCR; TCRdb holds only in-frame clones, not every one. In the table there are around 97,000 clones, over 70% of which are singletons. Input material: PBMCs. Source of these receptors: a man aged 50 to 59 in good health and CMV-seropositive. CDR3s include the opening cysteine and the closing phenylalanine or tryptophan. A D gene is named only where the DNA matches it firmly. The size entry is marked missing in some rows and otherwise reads once, few, many or a size class.

V,J,D,size,DNA,CDR3
TRBV18,TRBJ2-1,TRBD2,-,TGTGCCAGCTCACCACGCAGCGGGAGCGAGGGTGAGCAGTTCTTC,CASSPRSGSEGEQFF
TRBV9,TRBJ2-3,-,-,TGTGCCAGCAGCGTAGCTTTGGGCGTTAGTTGCGCAGATACGCAGTATTTT,CASSVALGVSCADTQYF
TRBV30,TRBJ1-2,-,-,TGTGCCTGTAACTTCTATGGCTACACCTTC,CACNFYGYTF
TRBV10-3,TRBJ2-7,TRBD2,-,TGTGCCATCAGTGATAAAGGGAGCGGGAGTCTTGACGAGCAGTACTTC,CAISDKGSGSLDEQYF
TRBV6-6,TRBJ1-4,-,-,TGTGCCAGCAGTTACGGGCAGGGGACGGAAAAACTGTTTTTT,CASSYGQGTEKLFF
TRBV30,TRBJ1-1,TRBD1,-,TGTGCCTGGAGGAAGGACAGGCAGAACACTGAAGCTTTCTTT,CAWRKDRQNTEAFF
TRBV28,TRBJ2-7,-,-,TGTGCCAGCAGTTTAACCAGGCTCCTCTCCTACGAGCAGTACTTC,CASSLTRLLSYEQYF
TRBV10-2,TRBJ2-3,-,once,TGCGCCAGCAGGGGGAGGACTACCCCCACAGATACGCAGTATTTT,CASRGRTTPTDTQYF
TRBV7-9,TRBJ2-1,TRBD2,-,TGTGCCAGCAGCTTCGGACTAGCGGGAGACGCGAGGAATCTGTTCTTC,CASSFGLAGDARNLFF
TRBV6-5,TRBJ2-2,TRBD2,few,TGTGCCAGCAGTTTAACTAGCGGGAGGAACACCGGGGAGCTGTTTTTT,CASSLTSGRNTGELFF
TRBV7-3,TRBJ1-1,-,-,TGTGCCAGCAGCTTCGGCGGCGGTAGTACTGAAGCTTTCTTT,CASSFGGGSTEAFF
TRBV6-6,TRBJ2-1,-,-,TGTGCCAGCAGGGGAACAGGGAGCTCCTACAATGAGCAGTTCTTC,CASRGTGSSYNEQFF
TRBV4-2,TRBJ2-7,-,-,TGTGCCAGCAGCCAAGTAAGGCAGGGGACCCACGAGCAGTACTTC,CASSQVRQGTHEQYF
TRBV7-2,TRBJ2-2,-,-,TGTGCCAGCAGCTCTAAAACTAGGAACACCGGGGAGCTGTTTTTT,CASSSKTRNTGELFF
TRBV5-1,TRBJ1-3,-,-,TGCGCCAGCAGCAACGGGGGAGGAAACACCATATATTTT,CASSNGGGNTIYF
TRBV7-2,TRBJ2-3,-,-,TGTGCCAGCAGACGGGATCGTGCTAGCACAGATACGCAGTATTTT,CASRRDRASTDTQYF
TRBV5-1,TRBJ2-7,TRBD2,-,TGCGCCAGCAGCCCAGGACTAGCGGGCCAGGGAGGGAACGAGCAGTACTTC,CASSPGLAGQGGNEQYF
TRBV7-9,TRBJ2-3,TRBD2,-,TGTGCCAGCAGCCTCGGGGTAGCGGGAGGGCCCCAGTATTTT,CASSLGVAGGPQYF
TRBV5-8,TRBJ2-7,-,-,TGTGCCAGCAGCCGAGGACAGACTCACCTCGAGCAGTACTTC,CASSRGQTHLEQYF
TRBV27,TRBJ1-1,TRBD1,-,TGTGCCAGCAAAGGGGGCCCGGCCAACACTGAAGCTTTCTTT,CASKGGPANTEAFF
TRBV6-1,TRBJ2-3,-,-,TGTGCCAGCAGTCCCTTCGGGGGACTAGATACGCAGTATTTT,CASSPFGGLDTQYF
TRBV15,TRBJ2-1,-,-,TGTGCCACCAGCAGAATCCCCGAGGGTTACAATGAGCAGTTCTTC,CATSRIPEGYNEQFF
TRBV28,TRBJ2-7,-,-,TGTGCCAGCAGTTTAAACTCCGGGACACCGGGTTGGGTCGAGCAGTACTTC,CASSLNSGTPGWVEQYF
TRBV6-7,TRBJ1-1,TRBD1,-,TGTGCCAGCAGTCCGGGACAGGGGATGCGCAACACTGAAGCTTTCTTT,CASSPGQGMRNTEAFF
TRBV5-1,TRBJ2-3,-,-,TGCGCCAGCAGCTTGTTCCTGGCTAGCACAGATACGCAGTATTTT,CASSLFLASTDTQYF
TRBV27,TRBJ1-6,-,-,TGTGCCGCCAGCTCCTATAATTCACCCCTCCACTTT,CAASSYNSPLHF
TRBV7-7,TRBJ2-1,-,once,TGTGCCAGCAGCTTAGGGCCCGCGCAGGGAATGACCAATGAGCAGTTCTTC,CASSLGPAQGMTNEQFF
TRBV7-9,TRBJ2-1,-,-,TGTGCCAGCAGCTCGTGGTTGGGGGGAGCGAACAATGAGCAGTTCTTC,CASSSWLGGANNEQFF